These T cell receptor beta chains were read from a single sample in a study of blood T cells in healthy people across ages. TCRdb redid the calling of the 5' RACE reads with MiXCR, one entry per CDR3 protein. The repertoire includes 1.5 million to 2 million distinct CDR3 sequences, about 39% of them detected once, and around 23% sits in the top ten. The sample taken for sequencing was blood. These receptors all come from a human donor in good health. The CDR3 runs from the conserved cysteine through the conserved F or W. Fields, in order: J gene, clone size, D gene, V gene, CDR3 DNA, CDR3 protein. D genes are given only for firm matches. The listing skips clone size in some rows; elsewhere it reads once, few, many or a size class.

J: TRBJ2-1; size: .; D: TRBD2; V: TRBV5-1; DNA: TGCGCCAGCAGCTTCCAGCGGGGGGGAGGGAGTGAGCAGTTCTTC; CDR3: CASSFQRGGGSEQFF
J: TRBJ1-1; size: few; D: .; V: TRBV12-3/TRBV12-4; DNA: TGTGCCAGCAGCAGCGAACAGGGCACTGAAGCTTTCTTT; CDR3: CASSSEQGTEAFF
J: TRBJ1-1; size: .; D: TRBD1; V: TRBV11-2; DNA: TGTGCCAGCAGCTTAAGCCGGACAGGGTGGAAAACTGAAGCTTTCTTT; CDR3: CASSLSRTGWKTEAFF
J: TRBJ2-1; size: .; D: TRBD2; V: TRBV29-1; DNA: TGCAGCGCCCCATCCTTAGCGGGGGGTCAGGGGGATGAGCAGTTCTTC; CDR3: CSAPSLAGGQGDEQFF
J: TRBJ1-2; size: .; D: TRBD1; V: TRBV7-2; DNA: TGTGCCAGCAGCGCGTCGGGACAGGGGATGCGGGGCTACACCTTC; CDR3: CASSASGQGMRGYTF
J: TRBJ2-3; size: .; D: TRBD1; V: TRBV6-2/TRBV6-3; DNA: TGTGCCACCCGGGACAGCCTAAGCACAGATACGCAGTATTTT; CDR3: CATRDSLSTDTQYF
J: TRBJ2-3; size: .; D: TRBD2; V: TRBV6-4; DNA: TGTGCCAGCAGAACGGGGGGGACGCCGAAAACTAAGCGATATGGAACAGATACGCAGTATTTT; CDR3: CASRTGGTPKTKRYGTDTQYF
J: TRBJ1-2; size: .; D: .; V: TRBV20-1; DNA: TGCAGTGCGCAACAGGGTGATAGCTATGGCTACACCTTC; CDR3: CSAQQGDSYGYTF
J: TRBJ1-4; size: many; D: .; V: TRBV12-3/TRBV12-4; DNA: TGTGCCAGCAGTTTGGGTCAGACAAATGAAAAACTGTTTTTT; CDR3: CASSLGQTNEKLFF
J: TRBJ2-6; size: .; D: TRBD2; V: TRBV11-2; DNA: TGTGCCAGCAGCTTACAGCGGGGGGGCTCTGGGGCCAACGTCCTGACTTTC; CDR3: CASSLQRGGSGANVLTF
J: TRBJ1-1; size: .; D: .; V: TRBV21-1; DNA: TGTGCCAGCAGGGGGTGGCAGGGCGTGGAAGCTTTCTTT; CDR3: CASRGWQGVEAFF
J: TRBJ2-7; size: .; D: .; V: TRBV9; DNA: TGTGCCAGCAGCGTTGGGGATAACCTCTCCTACGAGCAGTACTTC; CDR3: CASSVGDNLSYEQYF
J: TRBJ2-5; size: .; D: .; V: TRBV5-1; DNA: TGCGCCAGCAGCTTGTCCTCACAGAGCCCGGCTCTAGGTGGGCAAGAGACCCAGTACTTC; CDR3: CASSLSSQSPALGGQETQYF
J: TRBJ2-1; size: few; D: TRBD2; V: TRBV6-6; DNA: TGTGCCAGCAGTCCAAGGACTAGCTTCGATGAGCAGTTCTTC; CDR3: CASSPRTSFDEQFF
J: TRBJ1-2; size: .; D: .; V: TRBV9; DNA: TGTGCCAGCAGCCCTAGCAGTCAGGGTCAAGGCTACACCTTC; CDR3: CASSPSSQGQGYTF
J: TRBJ1-1; size: .; D: .; V: TRBV6-2/TRBV6-3; DNA: TGTGCCAGCAGGCTACTCCGCTGGAGTGAAGCTTTCTTT; CDR3: CASRLLRWSEAFF
J: TRBJ2-2; size: .; D: TRBD1; V: TRBV29-1; DNA: TGCAGCGTTGAAGGGTGGGGACAGGGTTACACCGGGGAGCGGTTTTTT; CDR3: CSVEGWGQGYTGERFF
J: TRBJ2-1; size: .; D: .; V: TRBV7-2; DNA: TGTGCCAGCAGCTTAAAAGACAGACTCAATGAGCAGTTCTTC; CDR3: CASSLKDRLNEQFF
J: TRBJ2-4; size: few; D: .; V: TRBV7-2; DNA: TGTGCCAGCAGCTTGGGACTGTGGAACATTCAGTACTTC; CDR3: CASSLGLWNIQYF
J: TRBJ2-1; size: .; D: .; V: TRBV25-1; DNA: TGTGCCAGCAGTGTCTACTACTCCAATGAGCAGTTCTTC; CDR3: CASSVYYSNEQFF
J: TRBJ1-2; size: .; D: .; V: TRBV7-9; DNA: TGTGCCAGCAGCTTAGGGGACGCCCCAAGAGGCTACACCTTC; CDR3: CASSLGDAPRGYTF
J: TRBJ1-2; size: few; D: .; V: TRBV29-1; DNA: TGCAGCGTTGAGGCCCCAGGGACCCCCTATGGCTACACCTTC; CDR3: CSVEAPGTPYGYTF
J: TRBJ2-7; size: .; D: TRBD1; V: TRBV12-3/TRBV12-4; DNA: TGTGCCAGCAGTTTGTGCGGACAGGGGGCCTCCGACGAGCAGTACTTC; CDR3: CASSLCGQGASDEQYF
J: TRBJ1-5; size: .; D: .; V: TRBV9; DNA: TGTGCCAGCAGCCCCCATGAAGGTAGTTCTAATCAGCCCCAGCATTTT; CDR3: CASSPHEGSSNQPQHF
J: TRBJ2-4; size: .; D: .; V: TRBV7-9; DNA: TGTGCCAGCAGCGTACAGGGCAGCATTCAGTACTTC; CDR3: CASSVQGSIQYF
J: TRBJ2-1; size: few; D: TRBD2; V: TRBV27; DNA: TGTGCCAGCAGTTTAATTGGGGGGGGAGGGAATGAGCAGTTCTTC; CDR3: CASSLIGGGGNEQFF
J: TRBJ2-6; size: .; D: TRBD2; V: TRBV20-1; DNA: TGCAGTGCTAGAACCGGACTAGCGGGCCTCTCTGGGGCCGACGTCCTGACTTTC; CDR3: CSARTGLAGLSGADVLTF